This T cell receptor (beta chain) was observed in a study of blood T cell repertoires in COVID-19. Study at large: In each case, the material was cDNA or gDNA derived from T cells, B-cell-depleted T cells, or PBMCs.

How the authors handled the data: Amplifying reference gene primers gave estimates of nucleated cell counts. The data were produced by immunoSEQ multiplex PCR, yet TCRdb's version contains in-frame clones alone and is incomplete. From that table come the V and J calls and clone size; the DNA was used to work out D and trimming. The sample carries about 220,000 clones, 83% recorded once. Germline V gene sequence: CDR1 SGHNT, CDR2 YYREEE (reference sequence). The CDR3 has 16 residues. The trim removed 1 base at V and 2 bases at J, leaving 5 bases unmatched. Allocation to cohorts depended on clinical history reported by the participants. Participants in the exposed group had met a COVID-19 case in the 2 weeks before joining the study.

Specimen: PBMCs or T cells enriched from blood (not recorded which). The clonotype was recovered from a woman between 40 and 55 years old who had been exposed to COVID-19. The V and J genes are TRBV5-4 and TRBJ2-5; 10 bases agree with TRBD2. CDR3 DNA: TGTGCCAGCAGCTTGAAAAAAGCGGGGGGGCAAGAGACCCAGTACTTC. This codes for CASSLKKAGGQETQYF.